These 10 T cell receptor beta chains were all obtained from the same sample, sequenced in a study of regulatory T cells in long-lasting Graves disease. Time point indicated: newly diagnosed GD, antithyroid drugs for less than 3 months. Extracted PBMC RNA gave rise to the TCR library. Arm-PCR of CDR3 regions with iRepertoire HTBI primers generated TCR beta libraries. TCRdb itself ran the multiplex PCR reads through MiXCR, one entry per CDR3 protein. The sample lists 530,000 or so distinct CDR3 sequences; about 16% were seen once. This same sample was also part of a study on T cells in Graves' hyperthyroidism and ophthalmopathy.

The input for sequencing was peripheral blood mononuclear cells (PBMCs), taken at new diagnosis, from a patient treated with antithyroid drugs. The receptors originated from a man aged 18 to 35 with Graves disease.

This clonotype was observed at least ten times. The CDR3 coding sequence is TGCAGTGCTAAGGGGGGATGGCGCGGGAGGATCTACGAGCAGTACTTC. Translated: CSAKGGWRGRIYEQYF. The J gene is TRBJ2-7, the V gene TRBV20-1, with 8 positions matching TRBD2. CDR1 is DFQATT and CDR2 is SNEGSKA in the germline V gene (reference sequence). Trimming took 4 bases from V and 3 from J; bases not matched to a gene: 14. This CDR3 has 16 residues.

This chain links TRBV11-2 with TRBJ2-3; a weak D match, TRBD1 (6 bases). Germline V lookup: CDR1 SGHAT, CDR2 FQNNGV. The CDR3 contains 15 residues. Trimming shortened V by 3 bases and J by 2 bases, and 12 bases separated the two germline ends. The CDR3, as DNA: TGTGCCAGCAGCTTGCCGAAGGGGGACACAGATACGCAGTATTTT. Encoded protein: CASSLPKGDTDTQYF.

The chain uses TRBV11-2 and TRBJ2-1; 9 bases agree with TRBD2. This CDR3 spans 14 amino acids. The V and J ends lost 6 bases and 4 bases, in that order; junction bases with no gene match: 4. Germline loops: CDR1 SGHAT, CDR2 FQNNGV. The CDR3 region is CASSFTSGYNEQFF. The DNA of the CDR3 is TGTGCCAGCAGTTTCACTAGCGGGTACAATGAGCAGTTCTTC.

This clonotype occurred a few times. V usage is TRBV29-1 and J usage is TRBJ2-1; possible D gene TRBD2, 6 bases. Germline V gives CDR1 SQVTM, CDR2 ANQGSEA. This CDR3 has 13 residues. The CDR3 here is CAGGESIHNEQFF. DNA for the CDR3: TGCGCCGGAGGGGAGTCAATCCACAATGAGCAGTTCTTC.

This clonotype was seen at least ten times. CDR3 residues: CASSLEFGRRSYNEQFF. As DNA, the CDR3 is TGTGCCAGCAGTTTAGAGTTTGGGAGACGGTCCTACAATGAGCAGTTCTTC. The chain is built from TRBV12-3 or TRBV12-4 and TRBJ2-1, with a weak D call TRBD2 (5 bases). Trimming pared 1 base from V and 1 base from J, leaving 14 bases between. The length of the CDR3 is 17 residues.

This clonotype was seen at least ten times. This chain uses TRBV2 with TRBJ1-2; 7 nucleotides align to TRBD1. The CDR3 length is 15 residues. After removal of 4 bases from V and 1 base from J, the junction contained 6 bases not matched to a gene. Germline V gene sequence: CDR1 SNHLY, CDR2 FYNNEI. CDR3 sequence: CASSVPGQLNYGYTF. For the CDR3, the DNA is TGTGCCAGCAGTGTTCCGGGACAGCTTAACTATGGCTACACCTTC. Together with reference TRBV2 and TRBJ1-2, the CDR3 gives the full variable domain: EPEVTQTPSHQVTQMGQEVILRCVPISNHLYFYWYRQILGQKVEFLVSFYNNEISEKSEIFDDQFSVERPDGSNFTLKIRSTKLEDSAMYFCASSVPGQLNYGYTFGSGTRLTVV.

This clonotype was observed many times. The rearrangement links TRBV2 to TRBJ2-2; 9 bases align to TRBD2. The CDR3 covers 17 residues. Germline V gene data show CDR1 as SNHLY and CDR2 as FYNNEI. The V and J ends lost 6 bases and 4 bases, in that order; junction bases with no gene match: 12. CDR3 nucleotide sequence: TGTGCCAGCAGAGAAAGGTGGCTAGCGGGATCCACCGGGGAGCTGTTTTTT. Translation gives CASRERWLAGSTGELFF. The variable domain in full, completed from reference TRBV2 and TRBJ2-2, reads EPEVTQTPSHQVTQMGQEVILRCVPISNHLYFYWYRQILGQKVEFLVSFYNNEISEKSEIFDDQFSVERPDGSNFTLKIRSTKLEDSAMYFCASRERWLAGSTGELFFGEGSRLTVL.

This clonotype was seen many times. The chain links TRBV27 to TRBJ2-7, with unresolved D. Trimming cost V 0 bases and J 3 bases, with 6 bases left between them. CDR1 is MNHEY and CDR2 is SMNVEV in the germline V gene (reference sequence). The length of the CDR3 is 13 residues. Here the CDR3 reads CASSLSFGYEQYF. CDR3 coding DNA: TGTGCCAGCAGTTTATCGTTCGGCTACGAGCAGTACTTC.

This clonotype was recorded many times. The chain joins TRBV10-3 to TRBJ2-5, with 7 bases fitting TRBD1. CDR1 and CDR2 (germline): ENHRY, SYGVKD. This CDR3 is built from 14 residues. The V and J ends lost 0 bases and 2 bases, in that order; junction bases with no gene match: 0. CDR3: CAISESGQQETQYF. CDR3 in DNA: TGTGCCATCAGTGAGTCGGGACAGCAAGAGACCCAGTACTTC.

This clonotype has more than one count but fewer than ten. The chain employs TRBV6-1 and TRBJ2-5; D is possibly TRBD1 or TRBD2 (5 bases each). The V and J ends lost 5 bases and 5 bases respectively, with 21 bases between them. This CDR3 comprises 16 residues. The V gene's germline CDR1 is MNHNS and CDR2 SASEGT. The CDR3 DNA reads TGTGCCAGCAGTATACAATCGGGACGCCATACGGAGACCCAGTACTTC. Translated, it gives CASSIQSGRHTETQYF.